The 10 T cell receptor beta chains below come from one sample, sequenced in a study of blood T cell repertoires in COVID-19. Profiled with immunoSEQ multiplex PCR; TCRdb holds only in-frame clones, not every one. The sample includes 300,000 or so clones, about 83% of them seen just once. Sequenced material: peripheral blood. The source is a woman aged 45-65 years with acute or convalescent COVID-19.

This clone came up once. The chain combines TRBV28 with TRBJ2-7, with 10 bases fitting TRBD1. The CDR3 has 14 residues. With 6 bases clipped from V and 2 bases from J, the junction kept 4 bases outside the gene matches. From germline, CDR1 is MDHEN and CDR2 SYDVKM. CDR3 coding DNA: TGTGCCAGCAGCCCCGGGACAGGGGCCTACGAGCAGTACTTC. Residues: CASSPGTGAYEQYF.

The chain uses TRBV11-3 and TRBJ2-7, with 7 nucleotides matching TRBD1. The CDR3 covers 15 residues. With 5 bases clipped from V and 3 bases from J, the junction kept 10 bases outside the gene matches. CDR1 and CDR2 (germline): SGHNT, YENEEA. The CDR3 sequence is CASSPRLGQNYEQYF. In DNA form, the CDR3 reads TGTGCCAGCAGCCCAAGACTGGGACAGAACTACGAGCAGTACTTC. The full variable domain, rest sourced from reference TRBV11-3 and TRBJ2-7, is EAGVVQSPRYKIIEKKQPVAFWCNPISGHNTLYWYLQNLGQGPELLIRYENEEAVDDSQLPKDRFSAERLKGVDSTLKIQPAELGDSAVYLCASSPRLGQNYEQYFGPGTRLTVT.

This clone was recorded once. This chain connects TRBV9 to TRBJ2-5, with 9 nucleotides matching TRBD2. The CDR3 loop spans 14 amino acids. The V gene's germline CDR1 is SGDLS and CDR2 YYNGEE. The V gene end was trimmed by 4 bases and the J gene end by 3 bases; junction bases not matched to a gene: 4. Here the CDR3 reads CASSFSGREETQYF. DNA of the CDR3: TGTGCCAGCAGCTTTAGCGGGAGAGAAGAGACCCAGTACTTC. Based on the CDR3 plus reference TRBV9 and TRBJ2-5, the full variable domain is DSGVTQTPKHLITATGQRVTLRCSPRSGDLSVYWYQQSLDQGLQFLIQYYNGEERAKGNILERFSAQQFPDLHSELNLSSLELGDSALYFCASSFSGREETQYFGPGTRLLVL.

The V call is TRBV10-3, the J call TRBJ2-3, with TRBD2 as a possible D gene (6 bases). The V gene's germline CDR1 is ENHRY and CDR2 SYGVKD. The CDR3 covers 14 residues. V was cut by 6 bases and J by 2 bases, with 12 bases left in between. The CDR3 DNA reads as TGTGCCATCAGGGGGGACTTTCCCACAGATACGCAGTATTTT. This translates into CAIRGDFPTDTQYF.

CDR3 nucleotides: TGTGCCAGCAGCTTATTACGCGGTAATGAGCAGTTCTTC. Translation gives CASSLLRGNEQFF. V and J are TRBV7-9 and TRBJ2-1; D not resolved. Germline values: CDR1 SEHNR, CDR2 FQNEAQ (reference sequence). V lost 2 bases and J lost 7, with 9 bases in between. This CDR3 has 13 amino acids.

The chain has TRBV19 and TRBJ1-5, with unresolved D. This CDR3 comprises 17 residues. V was clipped by 6 bases and J by 6 bases, with 24 bases between them. Per germline, CDR1 LNHDA and CDR2 SQIVND (reference sequence). The CDR3 sequence is CASSYSGRGLLTQPQHF. The CDR3 DNA reads as TGTGCCAGTAGCTACTCGGGTAGAGGATTATTGACTCAGCCCCAGCATTTT.

The chain uses TRBV11-3 and TRBJ2-3; 7 positions agree with TRBD2. This CDR3 region has 13 residues. V shed 2 bases and J 6 bases; nucleotides not matched to a gene: 2. The germline V gene encodes CDR1 SGHNT and CDR2 YENEEA. DNA for the CDR3: TGTGCCAGCAGCTTATCCGGGAGGGATACGCAGTATTTT. Its translation: CASSLSGRDTQYF.

This clone was seen a handful of times. Other DNA sequences in this sample translate to the same CDR3. The V call is TRBV28, the J call TRBJ1-1; TRBD1 might be the D (6 bases). This CDR3 is built from 16 residues. V was shortened by 7 bases and J by 1 base, with 19 bases between the two germline ends. Germline CDR1 is MDHEN and CDR2 is SYDVKM. The chain's CDR3 is CASKNLGGAGNTEAFF. The CDR3 bases are TGTGCCAGCAAAAATCTGGGGGGGGCGGGGAACACTGAAGCTTTCTTT.

V gene TRBV28 combines with J gene TRBJ1-2; unclear D gene. This CDR3 has 11 residues. Germline V gene data show CDR1 as MDHEN and CDR2 as SYDVKM. Trimming removed 9 bases at V and 5 bases at J, with 10 bases between. CDR3 amino acids: CASNEEYGYTF. CDR3 DNA: TGTGCCAGTAACGAGGAGTATGGCTACACCTTC.

V and J are TRBV27 and TRBJ2-2; tentative D call: TRBD2 (6 bases). Trimming took off 5 bases at V and 2 bases at J, with 18 bases between the two ends. The CDR3 is 17 residues long. Germline loops: CDR1 MNHEY, CDR2 SMNVEV (reference sequence). CDR3 bases: TGTGCCAGCAGTCCCACCCCGCAGGAGGGAAACACCGGGGAGCTGTTTTTT. Protein product: CASSPTPQEGNTGELFF.